These 16 T cell receptor beta chains came from one sample sequenced in a study of cytomegalovirus exposure and HLA in healthy donors. The PCR employed 60 Vbeta primers together with 13 Jbeta primers. Measured with immunoSEQ multiplex PCR; TCRdb has only the in-frame clones, and not every one. The sample shows some 120,000 clones, 75% to 85% of them seen only once. The specimen was PBMCs. The receptors were sampled from a man aged 35 to 55 in good health and CMV-seronegative.

The J gene is TRBJ1-2, the V gene TRBV2; tentatively, D is TRBD1 (5 bases). V shed 3 bases and J shed 2 bases, with 10 bases lying between them. Germline CDR1 SNHLY, CDR2 FYNNEI. This CDR3 contains 14 residues. In nucleotides, the CDR3 is TGTGCCAGCAGTGAGGCCAGGACAAACTATGGCTACACCTTC. It codes for CASSEARTNYGYTF.

The J gene is TRBJ2-2, the V gene TRBV10-3, with D perhaps matching TRBD2 (5 bases). This CDR3 spans 13 amino acids. Per germline, CDR1 ENHRY and CDR2 SYGVKD. V was cut by 5 bases and J by 6 bases, with 10 bases left in between. CDR3 nucleotide sequence: TGTGCCATCAGTAAGGAGGTATCCGGGGAGCTGTTTTTT. This translates into CAISKEVSGELFF.

In its sample, this clone was seen once. This chain uses TRBV27 with TRBJ1-2; 8 nucleotides align to TRBD1. The ends lost 6 bases at V and 6 bases at J; junction bases unmatched: 6. The CDR3 runs 13 residues. The germline V gene encodes CDR1 MNHEY and CDR2 SMNVEV (reference sequence). The CDR3 loop is CASRPTGVDGYTF. CDR3 coding DNA: TGTGCCAGCAGACCGACAGGGGTAGATGGCTACACCTTC.

This chain connects TRBV6-6 to TRBJ2-3; maybe TRBD1 (6 bases). V was clipped by 5 bases and J by 6 bases, with 6 bases between them. CDR1 is MNHNY, CDR2 SVGAGI, per germline (reference sequence). The CDR3 consists of 11 residues. CDR3: CASSRGDTQYF. The CDR3 coding sequence is TGTGCCAGCAGTAGGGGGGATACGCAGTATTTT.

Here the CDR3 DNA reads TGTGCAACGTCCGGGGTCCCTCAAGAGACCCAGTACTTC. As protein: CATSGVPQETQYF. This chain connects TRBV7-6 to TRBJ2-5; a possible D gene is TRBD2 (5 bases). Germline-derived CDR1 and CDR2 are SGHVS and FNYEAQ. CDR3 length: 13 amino acids.

This clone was observed a single time. This chain connects TRBV7-2 to TRBJ1-5; TRBD1 agrees at 7 bases. V shed 4 bases and J 6 bases; nucleotides not matched to a gene: 3. CDR1 and CDR2 (germline): SGHTA, FQGNSA. The CDR3 has 13 amino acids. DNA of the CDR3: TGTGCCAGCAGCTCGACAGGGATTCAGCCCCAGCATTTT. Translation: CASSSTGIQPQHF.

V and J are TRBV28 and TRBJ1-5; D is perhaps TRBD1 (5 bases). The CDR3 is 15 residues long. Germline V gene sequence: CDR1 MDHEN, CDR2 SYDVKM. Trimming took 2 bases from V and 5 from J, leaving 13 bases between them. As DNA, the CDR3 is TGTGCCAGCAGTTTAGCCGTCCAGGGTTATCAGCCCCAGCATTTT. Residues: CASSLAVQGYQPQHF.

This clone was seen once. The V gene is TRBV29-1, the J gene TRBJ1-4; 7 nucleotides line up with TRBD1. Germline V CDR1 and CDR2: SQVTM, ANQGSEA. V gave up 5 bases and J gave up 3 bases; unmatched junction bases: 3. This CDR3 region has 13 residues. CDR3 region: CSVRGQSNEKLFF. In nucleotides, the CDR3 is TGCAGCGTTAGGGGGCAGTCTAATGAAAAACTGTTTTTT.

This sequence joins TRBV19 and TRBJ2-7; 7 bases are a match to TRBD1. Germline V CDR1 and CDR2: LNHDA, SQIVND (reference sequence). The CDR3 covers 13 residues. Trimming cost V 6 bases and J 0 bases; bases outside gene matches: 2. The CDR3 region is CASRHRGSYEQYF. CDR3 nucleotides: TGTGCCAGTAGGCACAGGGGCTCCTACGAGCAGTACTTC.

This chain connects TRBV6-1 to TRBJ1-5; 10 positions match TRBD1. Germline values: CDR1 MNHNS, CDR2 SASEGT. The CDR3 is made up of 15 amino acids. Trimming took 6 bases from V and 1 from J; bases not matched to a gene: 3. The DNA of the CDR3 is TGTGCCAGCAGCCCGACAGGGGGCAGCAATCAGCCCCAGCATTTT. Its translation: CASSPTGGSNQPQHF.

This sequence joins TRBV28 and TRBJ2-7, with D possibly being TRBD1 (6 bases). In germline, CDR1 is MDHEN, CDR2 SYDVKM. The CDR3 is 14 amino acids. The ends were cut back, 5 bases at V and 5 bases at J, with 16 bases in the middle. CDR3 nucleotides: TGTGCCAGCAGTCGGACAGTGGCGGTCAACGAGCAGTACTTC. Amino acid sequence: CASSRTVAVNEQYF.

This clone was counted a few times. The chain employs TRBV10-2 and TRBJ2-2; the D gene is possibly TRBD2 (5 bases). V was cut by 6 bases and J by 1 base, with 9 bases left in between. The CDR3 consists of 14 residues. Germline CDR1 reads WSHSY; CDR2 reads SAAADI. CDR3 loop: CASSPGVNTGELFF. CDR3 coding DNA: TGCGCCAGCAGCCCCGGGGTGAACACCGGGGAGCTGTTTTTT.

The rearrangement uses TRBV5-1 and TRBJ1-3, with 7 bases identical to TRBD1. V dropped 0 bases and J dropped 6; count of bases not matched to a gene: 6. This CDR3 has 15 residues. CDR1 and CDR2 from the germline V gene are SGHRS and YFSETQ. The chain's CDR3 is CASSLATGVENTIYF. The CDR3 region has the DNA TGCGCCAGCAGCTTGGCAACAGGGGTGGAAAACACCATATATTTT.

This chain links TRBV2 with TRBJ2-3; D gene unclear. The CDR3 length is 14 residues. Between the trimmed V and J ends, which lost 6 bases and 2 bases, there was a span of 12 bases. From germline, CDR1 is SNHLY and CDR2 FYNNEI. The CDR3 reads CASRNSLVTDTQYF. CDR3 in DNA: TGTGCCAGCAGAAACTCCCTAGTCACAGATACGCAGTATTTT.

This chain's CDR3 is CASSVVKGTGGVNSPLHF. The CDR3, as DNA: TGTGCCAGCAGTGTTGTCAAAGGGACAGGGGGGGTTAATTCACCCCTCCACTTT. This chain links TRBV2 with TRBJ1-6; 11 bases are a match to TRBD1. This CDR3 is built from 18 residues. J gave up 6 bases and V 4 bases, and 11 bases lay outside the gene matches. The germline V gene has CDR1 SNHLY and CDR2 FYNNEI.

As DNA, the CDR3 is TGTGCCAGCAGTGAACCAACAGGGGTAAACAATCAGCCCCAGCATTTT. Translated, it gives CASSEPTGVNNQPQHF. The V and J genes are TRBV2 and TRBJ1-5; TRBD1 matches at 7 bases. The CDR3 length is 16 residues. V shed 2 bases, J shed 3 bases, and the junction held 7 bases outside the gene matches. CDR1 and CDR2 (germline): SNHLY, FYNNEI.